This TCR beta chain was retrieved from a study of blood T cell repertoires in COVID-19. In the study overall: Whether acute or convalescent, the COVID-19 samples came from the United States, Italy and Spain.

Germline assignment: CDR1 MGHDK and CDR2 SYGVNS. The CDR3 has 16 residues. V was trimmed by 2 bases and J by 0 bases, leaving 13 bases between them. In the study's own analysis: Amplification from reference gene primers served as the basis for estimated nucleated cell counts. Repertoires were generated with immunoSEQ multiplex PCR, while TCRdb's copy carries only in-frame clones and drops some. V and J calls and clone size come straight from that table; D and trimming were deduced from the DNA. The sample includes some 250,000 clones, 86% seen only once; the top ten take approximately 13%. The TCR originated in a man older than 75 with acute or convalescent COVID-19. The V and J genes are TRBV25-1 and TRBJ1-2; a weak D match, TRBD1 (6 bases). The source material was peripheral blood. The CDR3 DNA reads TGTGCCAGCAGTGAAAGGGGGTTAGGGACTAACTATGGCTACACCTTC. This sequence encodes CASSERGLGTNYGYTF.